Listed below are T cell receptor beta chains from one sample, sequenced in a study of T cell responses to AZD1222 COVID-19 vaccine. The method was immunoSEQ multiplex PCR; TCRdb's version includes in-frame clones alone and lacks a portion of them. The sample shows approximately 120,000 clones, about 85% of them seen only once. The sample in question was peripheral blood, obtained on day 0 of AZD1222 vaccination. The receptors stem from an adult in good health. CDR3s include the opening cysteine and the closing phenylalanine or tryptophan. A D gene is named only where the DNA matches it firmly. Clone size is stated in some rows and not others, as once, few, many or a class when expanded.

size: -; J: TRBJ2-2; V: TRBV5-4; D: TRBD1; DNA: TGTGCCAGCAGCTCAGGGGGCCGGAACACCGGGGAGCTGTTTTTT; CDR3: CASSSGGRNTGELFF
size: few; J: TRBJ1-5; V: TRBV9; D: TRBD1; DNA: TGTGCCAGCAGCGGGGACAGGGGTGATCAGCCCCAGCATTTT; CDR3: CASSGDRGDQPQHF
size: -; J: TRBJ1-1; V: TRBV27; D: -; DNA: TGTGCCAGCAGTTTAGTCAGATCGGAAGGGATGAACACTGAAGCTTTCTTT; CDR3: CASSLVRSEGMNTEAFF
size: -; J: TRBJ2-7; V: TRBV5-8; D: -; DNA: TGTGCCAGCAGCCCTATGCGGGACCCCATGTCCGAGCAGTACTTC; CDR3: CASSPMRDPMSEQYF
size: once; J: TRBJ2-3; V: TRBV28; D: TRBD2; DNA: TGTGCCAGCAGCTTTAGCGGGCTGGGCACAGATACGCAGTATTTT; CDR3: CASSFSGLGTDTQYF
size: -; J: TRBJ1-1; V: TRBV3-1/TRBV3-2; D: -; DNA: TGTGCCAGCAGCCAAGCGGGGGGGGCGATGAACACTGAAGCTTTCTTT; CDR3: CASSQAGGAMNTEAFF
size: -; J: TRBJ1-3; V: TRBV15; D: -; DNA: TGTGCCACCAGCAAGCCAGCCTCTGGAAACACCATATATTTT; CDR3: CATSKPASGNTIYF
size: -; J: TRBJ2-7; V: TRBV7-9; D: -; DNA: TGTGCCAGCAGCCCCCCAGGGTTATGGTGGGAGCAGTACTTC; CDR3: CASSPPGLWWEQYF
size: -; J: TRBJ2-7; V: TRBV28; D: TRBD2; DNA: TGTGCCAGCAGTACCGGGACTAGCGGGACCCACTTC; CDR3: CASSTGTSGTHF
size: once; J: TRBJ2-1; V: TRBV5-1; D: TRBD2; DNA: TGCGCCAGCAGCCTGACTAGCGGGCTTTACAATGAGCAGTTCTTC; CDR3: CASSLTSGLYNEQFF
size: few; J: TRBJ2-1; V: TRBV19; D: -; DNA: TGTGCCAGTAACCATCCCTACAATGAGCAGTTCTTC; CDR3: CASNHPYNEQFF
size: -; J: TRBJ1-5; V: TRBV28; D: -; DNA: TGTGCCAGCAGCCCAAATCAGCCCCAGCATTTT; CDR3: CASSPNQPQHF
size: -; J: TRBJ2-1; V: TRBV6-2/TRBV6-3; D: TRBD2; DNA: TGTGCCAGCAGTTACTTCGGGGGGGACTACAATGAGCAGTTCTTC; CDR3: CASSYFGGDYNEQFF
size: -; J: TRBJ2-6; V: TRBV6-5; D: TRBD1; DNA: TGTGCCAGCAGTAACAGGGGTACCGGGGCCAACGTCCTGACTTTC; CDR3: CASSNRGTGANVLTF
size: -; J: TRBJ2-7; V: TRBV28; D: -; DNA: TGTGCCAGCAGTTCCCCGAGGGGCTCCTACGAGCAGTACTTC; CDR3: CASSSPRGSYEQYF
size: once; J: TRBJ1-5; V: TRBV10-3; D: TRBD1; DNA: TGTGCCATCGGACAGGGGCTTTTTCAGCCCCAGCATTTT; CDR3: CAIGQGLFQPQHF
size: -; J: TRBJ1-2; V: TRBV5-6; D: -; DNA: TGTGCCAGCAGACGCGACACCAACTATGGCTACACCTTC; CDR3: CASRRDTNYGYTF
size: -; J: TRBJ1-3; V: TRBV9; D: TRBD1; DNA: TGTGCCAGCAGCGCAAGGACAGGGGTAAACACCATATATTTT; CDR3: CASSARTGVNTIYF
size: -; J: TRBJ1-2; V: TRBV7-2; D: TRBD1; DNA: TGTGCCAGCAGCCCCGACAGGGGGCTTGACTATGGCTACACCTTC; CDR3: CASSPDRGLDYGYTF
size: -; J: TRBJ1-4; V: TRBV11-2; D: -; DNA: TGTGCCAGCAGCCCAGCTGGGGGCGAGGGTGAAAAACTGTTTTTT; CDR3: CASSPAGGEGEKLFF
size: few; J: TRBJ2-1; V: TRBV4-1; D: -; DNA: TGCGCCAGCAGCCAAGGCCCAGGGGGGGGGAATGAGCAGTTCTTC; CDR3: CASSQGPGGGNEQFF
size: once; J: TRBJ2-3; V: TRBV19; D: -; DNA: TGTGCCAGTACAGATCCCCCGTCCCACCAGTATTTT; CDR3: CASTDPPSHQYF
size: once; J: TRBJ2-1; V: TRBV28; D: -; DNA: TGTGCCAGCAGTTTCTCTTTAGGGGGTCGGAATGAGCAGTTCTTC; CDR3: CASSFSLGGRNEQFF
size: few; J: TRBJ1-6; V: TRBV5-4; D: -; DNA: TGTGCCAGCAGCCTACAGGCAAGTTCACCCCTCCACTTT; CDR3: CASSLQASSPLHF
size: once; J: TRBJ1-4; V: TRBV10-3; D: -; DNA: TGTGCCATCAGTGAGGCGGGTGAAAAACTGTTTTTT; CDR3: CAISEAGEKLFF
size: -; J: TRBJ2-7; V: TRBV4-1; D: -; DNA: TGCGCCAGCAGCCCGCTTGGTGGGAAGCAGTACTTC; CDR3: CASSPLGGKQYF
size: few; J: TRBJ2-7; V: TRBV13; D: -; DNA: TGTGCCAGCAGTCCAGGCCTCCCTAGCGAGGCCTACGAGCAGTACTTC; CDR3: CASSPGLPSEAYEQYF
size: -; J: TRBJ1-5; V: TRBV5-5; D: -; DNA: TGTGCCAGCAGCCCGAGACCAATTAATAGCAATCAGCCCCAGCATTTT; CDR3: CASSPRPINSNQPQHF